The T cell receptor (beta chain) described here comes from a study of cytomegalovirus exposure and HLA in healthy donors. CDR1 and CDR2 from the germline V gene are SGHDT and YYEEEE. V was clipped by 2 bases and J by 5 bases, with 17 bases between them. This CDR3 is 15 amino acids long. The primer mix had 60 Vbeta and 13 Jbeta primers. Data came from immunoSEQ multiplex PCR; TCRdb stores just in-frame clones and leaves some out. Of roughly 140,000 clones listed, roughly 74% were seen once; the top ten hold about 2.2%. Material: PBMCs. The TCR sequence derives from a young woman in good health and CMV-seropositive. This chain joins TRBV5-6 and TRBJ2-7; a weak D match, TRBD1 (5 bases). CDR3 residues: CASSFLSGKVHEQYF. CDR3 DNA: TGTGCCAGCAGCTTTTTATCAGGGAAAGTCCACGAGCAGTACTTC.